These 23 T cell receptor beta chains originate from one sample sequenced in a study of CD8 T cells in ankylosing spondylitis. MiXCR, run by TCRdb on the 5' RACE reads, gives a single entry per CDR3 protein. The sample holds 700,000 to 1,000,000 distinct CDR3 sequences, 12% seen once. Whole-study findings and limits: The study identified a TCR beta motif of under 10 highly homologous variants that appeared characteristic of ankylosing spondylitis blood.

Which antigens these TCRs recognize remains unknown. Material for sequencing was blood, either unsorted or a sorted T cell fraction (not recorded which). Receptors were obtained from a male donor with ankylosing spondylitis.

Only a few counts were recorded for this clonotype. In DNA form, the CDR3 reads TGCAGTGCTTCCCTCCCCGGGGCGAGCGGCGGGGAGCTGTTTTTT. It codes for CSASLPGASGGELFF. The V gene is TRBV20-1, the J gene TRBJ2-2; D is possibly TRBD1 or TRBD2 (5 bases each). The CDR3 covers 15 residues. The V end was cut by 5 bases, the J end by 7 bases, with 20 bases between. Germline V lookup: CDR1 DFQATT, CDR2 SNEGSKA (reference sequence).

The chain uses TRBV28 and TRBJ1-5; the D gene is possibly TRBD1 (6 bases). With 6 bases removed from V and 6 bases from J, the gap between germline ends came to 15 bases. CDR1 is MDHEN and CDR2 is SYDVKM in the germline V gene. This CDR3 is built from 14 residues. The CDR3, as DNA: TGTGCCAGCAGCCCTCGGGGGGGCGTTCAGCCCCAGCATTTT. As protein: CASSPRGGVQPQHF.

The J gene is TRBJ2-3, the V gene TRBV5-1; 13 bases are shared with TRBD2. The CDR3 consists of 15 residues. Germline V CDR1 and CDR2: SGHRS, YFSETQ. V was clipped by 3 bases and J by 4 bases; unmatched bases: 2. Written as DNA, the CDR3 is TGCGCCAGCAGCTGGACTAGCGGGAGCGCAGATACGCAGTATTTT. Translated: CASSWTSGSADTQYF.

At least ten counts were recorded for this clonotype. The chain carries TRBV7-3 and TRBJ2-1; 14 nucleotides align to TRBD2. Germline V gives CDR1 SGHTA, CDR2 FQGTGA. V trimming: 4 bases; J trimming: 5 bases; junction bases outside the gene matches: 1. CDR3 size: 15 residues. Here the CDR3 reads CASSWGLAGDNEQFF. The CDR3 DNA reads as TGTGCCAGCAGCTGGGGACTAGCGGGGGACAATGAGCAGTTCTTC. Using reference TRBV7-3 and TRBJ2-1 for the parts outside the CDR3, the full variable domain is GAGVSQTPSNKVTEKGKYVELRCDPISGHTALYWYRQSLGQGPEFLIYFQGTGAADDSGLPNDRFFAVRPEGSVSTLKIQRTERGDSAVYLCASSWGLAGDNEQFFGPGTRLTVL.

This clonotype has only a few counts. This chain joins TRBV18 and TRBJ1-1; D gene ambiguous. This CDR3 contains 13 residues. Trimming took off 2 bases at V and 4 bases at J, with 8 bases between the two ends. CDR1 is KGHSH, CDR2 LQKENI, per germline. The CDR3 reads CASSPTKGTEAFF. CDR3 nucleotides: TGTGCCAGCTCACCAACAAAAGGCACTGAAGCTTTCTTT. Looking up the rest from reference TRBV18 and TRBJ1-1 gives the full variable domain: NAGVMQNPRHLVRRRGQEARLRCSPMKGHSHVYWYRQLPEEGLKFMVYLQKENIIDESGMPKERFSAEFPKEGPSILRIQQVVRGDSAAYFCASSPTKGTEAFFGQGTRLTVV.

There are a few counts of this clonotype. The chain combines TRBV5-4 with TRBJ2-5; the D call may be TRBD1 or TRBD2 (5 bases each). Deletions cut 4 bases from V and 5 bases from J, with 21 bases between. Germline CDR1 and CDR2: SGHNT and YYREEE (reference sequence). This CDR3 region has 16 residues. CDR3 sequence: CASSGAARIGEETQYF. The CDR3 nucleotides are TGTGCCAGCAGCGGGGCCGCCCGTATTGGGGAGGAGACCCAGTACTTC.

This chain uses TRBV7-9 with TRBJ2-1, with TRBD1 matching 7 bases. V dropped 0 bases and J dropped 3; count of bases not matched to a gene: 8. CDR1 is SEHNR and CDR2 is FQNEAQ in the germline V gene (reference sequence). CDR3 length: 17 residues. The DNA for the CDR3 is TGTGCCAGCAGCTTAGCAGGAGCAGGGGGTTTCTACAATGAGCAGTTCTTC. It encodes CASSLAGAGGFYNEQFF.

The gene calls are TRBV5-6 and TRBJ2-7; TRBD2 agrees at 10 bases. Trimming cost V 2 bases and J 7 bases; bases outside gene matches: 9. Germline lookup yields CDR1 SGHDT and CDR2 YYEEEE. The CDR3 totals 15 residues. CDR3 sequence reads: CASSFLAGGPLEQYF. The CDR3 nucleotides read TGTGCCAGCAGCTTCTTAGCGGGGGGACCTCTTGAGCAGTACTTC.

The rearrangement joins TRBV29-1 to TRBJ1-1; perhaps TRBD1 as D (6 bases). V was trimmed by 4 bases and J by 2 bases, leaving 11 bases between them. CDR3 length: 13 residues. Germline lookup yields CDR1 SQVTM and CDR2 ANQGSEA. The CDR3 DNA sequence: TGCAGCGTTGGCCGGGGGCCTAACACTGAAGCTTTCTTT. This encodes CSVGRGPNTEAFF.

This clonotype was counted between two and nine times. The chain joins TRBV12-3 or TRBV12-4 to TRBJ2-2, with 9 bases lining up with TRBD2. This CDR3 has 19 amino acids. V trimming: 0 bases; J trimming: 0 bases; junction bases outside the gene matches: 8. The CDR3 nucleotides are TGTGCCAGCAGTTTAGCCCGACGGGGACTAGCAGCGAACACCGGGGAGCTGTTTTTT. The encoded protein is CASSLARRGLAANTGELFF.

This clonotype was seen more than once but under ten times. V gene TRBV7-2 combines with J gene TRBJ1-5; D is uncertain. This CDR3 comprises 13 residues. Germline V lookup: CDR1 SGHTA, CDR2 FQGNSA. Trimming shortened V by 2 bases and J by 7 bases, and 9 bases separated the two germline ends. CDR3 in amino acids: CASSLMSGQPQHF. For the CDR3, the DNA is TGTGCCAGCAGCTTAATGTCAGGCCAGCCCCAGCATTTT.

This clonotype has only a few counts. This chain connects TRBV10-3 to TRBJ1-5, with 9 nucleotides matching TRBD1. This CDR3 contains 17 residues. The germline V gene has CDR1 ENHRY and CDR2 SYGVKD. V shed 0 bases, J shed 2 bases, and the junction held 5 bases outside the gene matches. CDR3 nucleotide sequence: TGTGCCATCAGTGAGTCGACAGGGGGTGACGGCAATCAGCCCCAGCATTTT. This sequence encodes CAISESTGGDGNQPQHF.

The V gene is TRBV6-2 or TRBV6-3, the J gene TRBJ1-1, with D unclear. Germline V CDR1 and CDR2: MNHEY, SVGEGT. This CDR3 has 13 amino acids. V lost 6 bases to trimming and J lost 3 bases, with 11 bases between them. The CDR3 region has the DNA TGTGCCAGCAGCGGACGGTGGGACACTGAAGCTTTCTTT. Translated: CASSGRWDTEAFF.

The J gene is TRBJ2-1, the V gene TRBV20-1; D is tentatively TRBD1 or TRBD2 (5 bases each). The CDR3 is 14 residues long. Between the trimmed V and J ends, which lost 3 bases and 10 bases, there was a span of 19 bases. CDR1 is DFQATT, CDR2 SNEGSKA, per germline (reference sequence). The CDR3 DNA follows: TGCAGTGCTAGTCCGGGACCGAGGGTAGAAGAGCAGTTCTTC. It yields the protein CSASPGPRVEEQFF.

The rearrangement links TRBV12-3 or TRBV12-4 to TRBJ1-1; D possibly corresponds to TRBD1 (5 bases). Between the trimmed V and J ends, which lost 4 bases and 11 bases, there was a span of 11 bases. The CDR3 has 11 amino acids. The CDR3 DNA reads TGTGCCAGCAGTTGGGGGTTGTATGCTTTCTTT. This sequence encodes CASSWGLYAFF.

CDR3 in DNA: TGTGCCAGCAGTTCGGGGACAGCCCGAAGCAATGAGCAGTTCTTC. It is translated as CASSSGTARSNEQFF. V and J are TRBV28 and TRBJ2-1; 7 nucleotides line up with TRBD1. Germline CDR1 and CDR2: MDHEN and SYDVKM. This CDR3 is built from 15 residues. The V gene end was trimmed by 4 bases and the J gene end by 6 bases; junction bases not matched to a gene: 9.

This clonotype came up a few times. V gene TRBV7-2 combines with J gene TRBJ2-7; a weak D match, TRBD2 (7 bases). Looked up from germline, CDR1 is SGHTA and CDR2 is FQGNSA. V lost 2 bases, J lost 3 bases, and 11 bases lay in between. This CDR3 is 14 amino acids long. Here the CDR3 DNA reads TGTGCCAGCAGCTTAAGGGAGGGGGGCTACGAGCAGTACTTC. It yields the protein CASSLREGGYEQYF.

The V gene is TRBV6-1, the J gene TRBJ1-2, with 7 positions matching TRBD1. Germline assignment: CDR1 MNHNS and CDR2 SASEGT. This CDR3 comprises 14 residues. With 6 bases clipped from V and 8 bases from J, the junction kept 12 bases outside the gene matches. The CDR3 DNA sequence: TGTGCCAGCAGGAAGGGACAGAACCTCCTGGGCTACACCTTC. Translated: CASRKGQNLLGYTF.

The chain links TRBV10-3 to TRBJ1-2; the match to TRBD1 covers 7 bases. Germline lookup yields CDR1 ENHRY and CDR2 SYGVKD. There are 15 residues in the CDR3. With 5 bases clipped from V and 7 bases from J, the junction kept 13 bases outside the gene matches. In DNA, the CDR3 is TGTGCCATCAGTAGGAGTACAGGGGCGTCATTTGGCTACACCTTC. Amino acid sequence: CAISRSTGASFGYTF.

The rearrangement joins TRBV5-1 to TRBJ1-1; possibly TRBD1 for D (5 bases). V was cut by 0 bases and J by 1 base, with 10 bases left in between. The CDR3 is 15 amino acids. The germline CDR1 and CDR2 sequences are SGHRS and YFSETQ. CDR3 sequence (DNA): TGCGCCAGCAGCTTGGCGGGGCCATGGAACACTGAAGCTTTCTTT. Amino acids: CASSLAGPWNTEAFF.

The CDR3 loop is CSAYGLGRANYGYTF. The CDR3 DNA reads as TGCAGTGCCTATGGGCTGGGGCGAGCTAACTATGGCTACACCTTC. V usage is TRBV20-1 and J usage is TRBJ1-2; D is possibly TRBD1 (5 bases). Trimming took 6 bases from V and 0 from J, leaving 17 bases between them. This CDR3 has 15 amino acids. Looked up from germline, CDR1 is DFQATT and CDR2 is SNEGSKA (reference sequence).

About this clonotype: With a much larger clone just one base away, this may be a read error. The chain employs TRBV28 and TRBJ2-4; TRBD1 aligns across 8 bases. Germline values: CDR1 MDHEN, CDR2 SYDVKM. CDR3 length equals 13 residues. Written as DNA, the CDR3 is TGTGTCAGCAGATGGACAGGGACGGACATTCAGTACTTC. The encoded protein is CVSRWTGTDIQYF.

The V call is TRBV4-1, the J call TRBJ2-7; D ambiguous. The CDR3 spans 15 residues. The V end was cut by 0 bases, the J end by 6 bases, with 15 bases between. Germline V gives CDR1 MGHRA, CDR2 YSYEKL. DNA of the CDR3: TGCGCCAGCAGCCAAGAAGCCTCAACAACGTTCGAGCAGTACTTC. It encodes CASSQEASTTFEQYF.